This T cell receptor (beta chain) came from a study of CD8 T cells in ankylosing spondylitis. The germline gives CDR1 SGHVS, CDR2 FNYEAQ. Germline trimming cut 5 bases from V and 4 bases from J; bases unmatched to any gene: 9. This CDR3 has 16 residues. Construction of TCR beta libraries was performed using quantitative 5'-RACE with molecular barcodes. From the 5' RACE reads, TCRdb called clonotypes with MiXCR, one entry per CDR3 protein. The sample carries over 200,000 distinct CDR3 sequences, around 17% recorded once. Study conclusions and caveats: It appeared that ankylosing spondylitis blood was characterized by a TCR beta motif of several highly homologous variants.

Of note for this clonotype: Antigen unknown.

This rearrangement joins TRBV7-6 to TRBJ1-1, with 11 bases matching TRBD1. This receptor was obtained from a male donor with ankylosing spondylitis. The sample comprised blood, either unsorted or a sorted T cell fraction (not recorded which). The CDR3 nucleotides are TGTGCCAGCAGCCTCGGACAGGGGGCAGCGGGCACTGAAGCTTTCTTT. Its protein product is CASSLGQGAAGTEAFF.